This T cell receptor beta chain is from a study of blood T cell repertoires in COVID-19. Study context: Donors in the United States, Italy and Spain gave samples during acute or convalescent COVID-19. T cells, B-cell-depleted T cells, or PBMCs supplied cDNA or gDNA.

V trimming: 8 bases; J trimming: 0 bases; junction bases outside the gene matches: 8. Germline lookup yields CDR1 SGDLS and CDR2 YYNGEE. This CDR3 is 15 amino acids long. In the authors' workflow: Amplifying reference gene primers gave estimates of nucleated cell counts. Libraries were prepared by immunoSEQ multiplex PCR; TCRdb keeps only in-frame clonotypes and omits some of them. V and J calls and clone size come straight from that table; D and trimming were deduced from the DNA. The profile shows roughly 80,000 clones, about 72% of them singletons. Sample: peripheral blood. The genes are TRBV9 and TRBJ1-3; 7 bases agree with TRBD1. The sequence derives from a man between 70 and 80 years old with active or convalescent COVID-19. As DNA, the CDR3 is TGTGCCAGTAATTCGGGACAGCTCTCTGGAAACACCATATATTTT. This gives the protein CASNSGQLSGNTIYF.